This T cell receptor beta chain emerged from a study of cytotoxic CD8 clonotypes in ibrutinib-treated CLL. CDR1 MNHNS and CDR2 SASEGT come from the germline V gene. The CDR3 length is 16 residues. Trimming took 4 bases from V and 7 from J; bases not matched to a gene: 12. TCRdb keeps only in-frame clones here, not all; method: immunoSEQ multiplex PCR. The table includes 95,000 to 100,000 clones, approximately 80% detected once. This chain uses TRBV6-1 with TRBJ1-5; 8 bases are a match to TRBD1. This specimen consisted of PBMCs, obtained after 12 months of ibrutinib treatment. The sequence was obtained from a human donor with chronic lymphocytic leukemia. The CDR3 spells CASSVRGDRSGQPQHF. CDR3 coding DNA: TGTGCCAGCAGTGTCCGTGGGGACAGGTCTGGACAGCCCCAGCATTTT.